This T cell receptor beta chain was sequenced during a study of blood T cell repertoires in COVID-19. On the study more broadly: COVID-19 samples from acute and convalescent phases originated in the United States, Italy and Spain. From T cells, B-cell-depleted T cells, or PBMCs came the material, which was cDNA or gDNA.

V gave up 6 bases and J gave up 0 bases, with 6 bases separating them. This CDR3 is 13 amino acids long. Generated by immunoSEQ multiplex PCR, the TCRdb table keeps only in-frame clones and is missing some. The table lists 250,000 to 300,000 clones, 70% to 90% of them singletons, with around an eighth in the top ten. This clone was seen a few times. The chain joins TRBV12-3 or TRBV12-4 to TRBJ1-5; D uncertain. This receptor was identified in a woman aged 55-75 years with acute or convalescent COVID-19. Sequences were obtained from peripheral blood. Here the CDR3 reads CASSQNSNQPQHF. The CDR3 coding sequence is TGTGCCAGCAGCCAGAATAGCAATCAGCCCCAGCATTTT.